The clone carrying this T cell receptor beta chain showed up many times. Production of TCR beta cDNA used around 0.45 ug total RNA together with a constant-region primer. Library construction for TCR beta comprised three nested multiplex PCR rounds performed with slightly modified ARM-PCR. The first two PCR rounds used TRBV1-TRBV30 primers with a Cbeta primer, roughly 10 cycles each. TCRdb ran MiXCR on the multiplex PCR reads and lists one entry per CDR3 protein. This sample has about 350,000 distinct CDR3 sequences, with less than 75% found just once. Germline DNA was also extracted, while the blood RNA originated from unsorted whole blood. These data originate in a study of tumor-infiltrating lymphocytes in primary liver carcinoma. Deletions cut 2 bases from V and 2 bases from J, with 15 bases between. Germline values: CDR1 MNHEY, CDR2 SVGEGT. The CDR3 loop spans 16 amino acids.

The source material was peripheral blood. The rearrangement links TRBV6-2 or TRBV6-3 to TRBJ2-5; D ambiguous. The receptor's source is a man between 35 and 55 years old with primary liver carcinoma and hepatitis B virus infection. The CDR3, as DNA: TGTGCCAGCAGTTACCCCCGCCAGGCCGTACAAGAGACCCAGTACTTC. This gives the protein CASSYPRQAVQETQYF.